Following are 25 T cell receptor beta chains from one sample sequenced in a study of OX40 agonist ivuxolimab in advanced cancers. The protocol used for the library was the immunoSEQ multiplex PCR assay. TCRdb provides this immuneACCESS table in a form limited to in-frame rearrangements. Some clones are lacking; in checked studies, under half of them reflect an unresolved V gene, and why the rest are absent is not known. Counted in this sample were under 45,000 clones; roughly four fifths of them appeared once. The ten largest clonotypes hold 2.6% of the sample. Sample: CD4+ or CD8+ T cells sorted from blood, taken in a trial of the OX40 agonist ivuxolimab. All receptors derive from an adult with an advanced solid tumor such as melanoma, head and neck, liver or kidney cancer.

CDR3: CASSQGRIAGGHQETQYF. CDR3 nucleotides: TGTGCCAGCAGCCAAGGTCGGATAGCGGGAGGCCACCAAGAGACCCAGTACTTC. This chain joins TRBV14 and TRBJ2-5, with 10 bases lining up with TRBD2. V shed 1 base, J shed 0 bases, and the junction held 8 bases outside the gene matches. From germline, CDR1 is SGHDN and CDR2 FVKESK. There are 18 residues in the CDR3.

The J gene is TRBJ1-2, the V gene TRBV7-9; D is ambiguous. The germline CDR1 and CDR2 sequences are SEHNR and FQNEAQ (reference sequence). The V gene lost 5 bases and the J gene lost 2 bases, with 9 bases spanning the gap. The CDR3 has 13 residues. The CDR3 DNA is TGTGCCAGCAGCCGGGGAGAGAACTATGGCTACACCTTC. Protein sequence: CASSRGENYGYTF.

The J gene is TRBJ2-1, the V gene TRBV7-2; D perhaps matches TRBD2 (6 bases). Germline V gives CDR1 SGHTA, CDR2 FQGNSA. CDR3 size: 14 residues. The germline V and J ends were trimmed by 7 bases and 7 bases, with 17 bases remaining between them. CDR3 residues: CASIQRRGINEQFF. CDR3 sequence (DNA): TGTGCCAGCATCCAAAGACGGGGGATAAATGAGCAGTTCTTC.

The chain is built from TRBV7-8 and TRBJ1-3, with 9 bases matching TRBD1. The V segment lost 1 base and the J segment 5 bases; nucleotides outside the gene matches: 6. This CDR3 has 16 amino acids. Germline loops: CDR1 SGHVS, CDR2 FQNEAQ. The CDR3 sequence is CASSLELGTGRNTIYF. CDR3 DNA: TGTGCCAGCAGCTTAGAGTTGGGGACAGGGAGAAACACCATATATTTT. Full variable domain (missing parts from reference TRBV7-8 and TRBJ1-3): GAGVSQSPRYKVAKRGQDVALRCDPISGHVSLFWYQQALGQGPEFLTYFQNEAQLDKSGLPSDRFFAERPEGSVSTLKIQRTQQEDSAVYLCASSLELGTGRNTIYFGEGSWLTVV.

For the CDR3, the DNA is TGTGCCAGCTCAAGGCAGGGGAATTCTGGGGCCAACGTCCTGACTTTC. Translation gives CASSRQGNSGANVLTF. The chain has TRBV18 and TRBJ2-6; TRBD1 is a possible D gene (6 bases). Trimming cost V 5 bases and J 1 base, with 12 bases left between them. There are 16 residues in the CDR3. Per the germline V gene, CDR1 is KGHSH and CDR2 is LQKENI.

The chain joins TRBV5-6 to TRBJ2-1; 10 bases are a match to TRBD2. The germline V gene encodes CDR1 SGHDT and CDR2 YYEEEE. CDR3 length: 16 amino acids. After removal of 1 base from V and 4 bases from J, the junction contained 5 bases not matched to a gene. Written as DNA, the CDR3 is TGTGCCAGCAGCTTGCCCGGGACTAGCGCATACAATGAGCAGTTCTTC. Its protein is CASSLPGTSAYNEQFF.

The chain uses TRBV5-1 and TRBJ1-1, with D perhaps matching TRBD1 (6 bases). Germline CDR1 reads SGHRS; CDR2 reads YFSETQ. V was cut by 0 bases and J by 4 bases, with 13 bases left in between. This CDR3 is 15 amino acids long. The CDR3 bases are TGCGCCAGCAGCTTGGATCCAGGGGCGGGCACTGAAGCTTTCTTT. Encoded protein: CASSLDPGAGTEAFF.

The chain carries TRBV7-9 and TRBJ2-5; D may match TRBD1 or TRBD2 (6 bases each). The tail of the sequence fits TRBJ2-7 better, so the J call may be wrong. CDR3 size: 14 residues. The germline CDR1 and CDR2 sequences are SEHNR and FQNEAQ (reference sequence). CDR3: CASSTGGISYEQYF. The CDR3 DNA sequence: TGTGCCAGCTCGACAGGAGGGATCTCCTACGAGCAGTACTTC.

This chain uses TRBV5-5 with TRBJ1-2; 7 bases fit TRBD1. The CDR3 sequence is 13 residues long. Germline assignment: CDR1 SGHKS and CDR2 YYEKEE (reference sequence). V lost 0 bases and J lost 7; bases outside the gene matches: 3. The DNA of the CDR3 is TGTGCCAGCAGCTTGGAGGCAGGGGGTGGCTACACCTTC. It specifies CASSLEAGGGYTF.

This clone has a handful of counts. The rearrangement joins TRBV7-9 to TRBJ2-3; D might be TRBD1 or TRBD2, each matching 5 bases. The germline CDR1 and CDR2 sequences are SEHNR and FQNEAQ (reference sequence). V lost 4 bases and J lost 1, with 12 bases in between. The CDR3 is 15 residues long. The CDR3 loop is CASSSYQGGTDTQYF. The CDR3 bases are TGTGCCAGCAGCTCTTATCAGGGAGGCACAGATACGCAGTATTTT.

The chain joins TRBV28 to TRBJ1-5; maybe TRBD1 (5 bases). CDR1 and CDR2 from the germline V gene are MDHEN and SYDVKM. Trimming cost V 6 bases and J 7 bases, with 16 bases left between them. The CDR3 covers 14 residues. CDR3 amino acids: CASSLLQRGQPQHF. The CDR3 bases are TGTGCCAGCAGCTTGCTCCAGAGGGGACAGCCCCAGCATTTT.

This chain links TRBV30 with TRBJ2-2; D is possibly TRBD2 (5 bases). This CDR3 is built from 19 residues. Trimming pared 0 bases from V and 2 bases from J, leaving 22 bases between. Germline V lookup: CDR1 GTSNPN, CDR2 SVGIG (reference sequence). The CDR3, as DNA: TGTGCCTGGAGTGTACTAGGGATTAGTCCCTTTTTTAACACCGGGGAGCTGTTTTTT. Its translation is CAWSVLGISPFFNTGELFF. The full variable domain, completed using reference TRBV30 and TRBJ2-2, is SQTIHQWPATLVQPVGSPLSLECTVEGTSNPNLYWYRQAAGRGLQLLFYSVGIGQISSEVPQNLSASRPQDRQFILSSKKLLLSDSGFYLCAWSVLGISPFFNTGELFFGEGSRLTVL.

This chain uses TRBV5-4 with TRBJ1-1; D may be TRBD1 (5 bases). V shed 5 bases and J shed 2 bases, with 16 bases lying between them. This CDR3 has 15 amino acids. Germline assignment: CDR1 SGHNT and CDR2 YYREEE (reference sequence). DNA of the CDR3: TGTGCCAGCAGACCGGGAGCCGGGGCTAACACTGAAGCTTTCTTT. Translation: CASRPGAGANTEAFF.

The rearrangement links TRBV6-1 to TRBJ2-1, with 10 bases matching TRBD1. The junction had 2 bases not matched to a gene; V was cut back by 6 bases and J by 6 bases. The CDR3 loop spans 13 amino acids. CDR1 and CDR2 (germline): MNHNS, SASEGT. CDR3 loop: CASRRTGGNEQFF. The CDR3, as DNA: TGTGCCAGCAGACGGACAGGGGGCAATGAGCAGTTCTTC.

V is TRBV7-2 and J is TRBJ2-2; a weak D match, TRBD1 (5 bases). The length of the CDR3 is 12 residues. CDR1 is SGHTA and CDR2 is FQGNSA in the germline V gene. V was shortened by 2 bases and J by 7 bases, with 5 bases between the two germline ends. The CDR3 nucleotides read TGTGCCAGCAGCTTACAGGGCGGGGAGCTGTTTTTT. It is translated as CASSLQGGELFF.

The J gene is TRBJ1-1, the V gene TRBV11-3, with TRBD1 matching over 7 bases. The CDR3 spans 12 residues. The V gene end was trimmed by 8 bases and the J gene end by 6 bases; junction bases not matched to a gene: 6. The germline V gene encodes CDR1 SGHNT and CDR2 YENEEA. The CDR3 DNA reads TGTGCCAGCCAGGGGGGGAGCGCTGAAGCTTTCTTT. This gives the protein CASQGGSAEAFF. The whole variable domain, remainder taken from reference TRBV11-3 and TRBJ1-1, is EAGVVQSPRYKIIEKKQPVAFWCNPISGHNTLYWYLQNLGQGPELLIRYENEEAVDDSQLPKDRFSAERLKGVDSTLKIQPAELGDSAVYLCASQGGSAEAFFGQGTRLTVV.

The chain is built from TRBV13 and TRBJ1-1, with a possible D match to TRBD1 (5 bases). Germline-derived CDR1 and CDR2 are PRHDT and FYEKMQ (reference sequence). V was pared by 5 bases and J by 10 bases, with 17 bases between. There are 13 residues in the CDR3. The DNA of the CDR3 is TGTGCCAGCAGCCCCCGGCGGGGCGTACGAGCTTTCTTT. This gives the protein CASSPRRGVRAFF.

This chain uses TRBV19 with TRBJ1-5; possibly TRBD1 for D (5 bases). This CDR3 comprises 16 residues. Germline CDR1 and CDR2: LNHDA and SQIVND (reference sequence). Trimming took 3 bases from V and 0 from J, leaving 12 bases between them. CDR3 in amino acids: CASSIGARYSNQPQHF. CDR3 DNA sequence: TGTGCCAGTAGTATTGGGGCCCGGTATAGCAATCAGCCCCAGCATTTT.

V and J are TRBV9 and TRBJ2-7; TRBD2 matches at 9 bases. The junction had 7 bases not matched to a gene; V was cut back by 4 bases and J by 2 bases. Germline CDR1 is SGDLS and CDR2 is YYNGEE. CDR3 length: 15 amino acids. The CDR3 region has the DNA TGTGCCAGCAGCCTCGGGACTAGCTTACCCTACGAGCAGTACTTC. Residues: CASSLGTSLPYEQYF.

CDR3 coding DNA: TGTGCCAGCAGCTCCCGGGACCTCCGTGGCTACACCTTC. Its translation: CASSSRDLRGYTF. The rearrangement joins TRBV5-5 to TRBJ1-2; a possible D gene is TRBD1 (5 bases). From germline, CDR1 is SGHKS and CDR2 YYEKEE (reference sequence). V was clipped by 3 bases and J by 7 bases, with 13 bases between them. This CDR3 region has 13 residues.

The CDR3 coding sequence is TGCGCCAGCAGCTTCGACTCTAGCGGGAGTGACACCGGGGAGCTGTTTTTT. Protein sequence: CASSFDSSGSDTGELFF. The chain employs TRBV5-1 and TRBJ2-2; 10 bases are shared with TRBD2. J was trimmed by 3 bases and V by 2 bases; bases with no gene match: 7. The CDR3 has 17 amino acids. CDR1 and CDR2 from the germline V gene are SGHRS and YFSETQ. Variable domain in full (rest from reference TRBV5-1 and TRBJ2-2): KAGVTQTPRYLIKTRGQQVTLSCSPISGHRSVSWYQQTPGQGLQFLFEYFSETQRNKGNFPGRFSGRQFSNSRSEMNVSTLELGDSALYLCASSFDSSGSDTGELFFGEGSRLTVL.

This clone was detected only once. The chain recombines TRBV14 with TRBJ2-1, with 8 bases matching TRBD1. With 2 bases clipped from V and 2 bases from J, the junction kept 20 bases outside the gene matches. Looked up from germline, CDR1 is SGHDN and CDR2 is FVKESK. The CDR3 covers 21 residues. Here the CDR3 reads CASSQSRALQGARGAYNEQFF. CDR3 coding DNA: TGTGCCAGCAGCCAATCCCGGGCGCTCCAGGGGGCGCGTGGGGCCTACAATGAGCAGTTCTTC.

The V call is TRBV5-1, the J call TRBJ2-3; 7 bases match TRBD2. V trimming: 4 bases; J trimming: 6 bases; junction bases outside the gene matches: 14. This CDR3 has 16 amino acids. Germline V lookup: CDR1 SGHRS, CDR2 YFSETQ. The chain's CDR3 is CASSRRGGGRSDTQYF. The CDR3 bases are TGCGCCAGCAGCCGCCGGGGTGGCGGGAGATCGGATACGCAGTATTTT.

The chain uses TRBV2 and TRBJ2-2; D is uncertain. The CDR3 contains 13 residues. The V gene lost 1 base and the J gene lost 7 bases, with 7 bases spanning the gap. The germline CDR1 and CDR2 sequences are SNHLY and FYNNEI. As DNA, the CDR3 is TGTGCCAGCAGTGAAGACCACTACGGGGAGCTGTTTTTT. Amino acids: CASSEDHYGELFF.

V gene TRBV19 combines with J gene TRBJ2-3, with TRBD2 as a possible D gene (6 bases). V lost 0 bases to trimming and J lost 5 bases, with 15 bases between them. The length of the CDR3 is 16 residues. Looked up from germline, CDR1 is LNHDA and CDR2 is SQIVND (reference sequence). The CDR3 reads CASSIELGGIEDTQYF. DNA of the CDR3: TGTGCCAGTAGTATAGAGTTGGGCGGGATAGAAGATACGCAGTATTTT. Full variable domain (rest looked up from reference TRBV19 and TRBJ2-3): DGGITQSPKYLFRKEGQNVTLSCEQNLNHDAMYWYRQDPGQGLRLIYYSQIVNDFQKGDIAEGYSVSREKKESFPLTVTSAQKNPTAFYLCASSIELGGIEDTQYFGPGTRLTVL.